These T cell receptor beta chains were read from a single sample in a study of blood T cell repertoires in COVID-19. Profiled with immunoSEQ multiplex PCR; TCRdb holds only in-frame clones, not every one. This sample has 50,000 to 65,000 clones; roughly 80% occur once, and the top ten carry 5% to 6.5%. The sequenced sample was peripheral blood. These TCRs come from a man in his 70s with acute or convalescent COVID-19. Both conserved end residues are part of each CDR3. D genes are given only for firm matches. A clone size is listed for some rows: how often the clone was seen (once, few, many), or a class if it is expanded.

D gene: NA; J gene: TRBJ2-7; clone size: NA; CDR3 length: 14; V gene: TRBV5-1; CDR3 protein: CASSLVAGMNEQYF; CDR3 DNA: TGCGCCAGCAGCTTGGTGGCAGGGATGAACGAGCAGTACTTC
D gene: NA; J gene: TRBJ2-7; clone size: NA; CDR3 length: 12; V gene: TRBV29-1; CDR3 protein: CSARTVSYEQYF; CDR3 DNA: TGCAGCGCTCGGACAGTCTCCTACGAGCAGTACTTC
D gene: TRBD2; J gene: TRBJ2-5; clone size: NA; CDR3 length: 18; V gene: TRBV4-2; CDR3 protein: CASSQRASGGADRETQYF; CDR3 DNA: TGTGCCAGCAGCCAACGAGCTAGCGGGGGGGCGGATCGAGAGACCCAGTACTTC
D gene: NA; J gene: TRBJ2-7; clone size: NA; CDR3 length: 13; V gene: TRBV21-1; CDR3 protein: CASRGDCSYEQYF; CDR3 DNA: TGTGCCAGCAGGGGAGACTGTTCCTACGAGCAGTACTTC
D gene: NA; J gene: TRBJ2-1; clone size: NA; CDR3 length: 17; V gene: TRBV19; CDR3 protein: CASSIGPSGRGYNEQFF; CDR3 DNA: TGTGCCAGTAGTATAGGGCCCTCGGGTAGGGGCTACAATGAGCAGTTCTTC
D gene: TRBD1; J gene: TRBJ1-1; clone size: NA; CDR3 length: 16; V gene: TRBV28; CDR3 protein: CASSEDRAVLWTEAFF; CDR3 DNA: TGTGCCAGCAGTGAAGACAGGGCGGTTTTGTGGACTGAAGCTTTCTTT
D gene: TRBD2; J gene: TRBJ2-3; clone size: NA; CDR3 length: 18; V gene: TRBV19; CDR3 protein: CASSMKGWLAGGTDTQYF; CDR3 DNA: TGTGCCAGTAGTATGAAGGGATGGCTAGCGGGGGGCACAGATACGCAGTATTTT
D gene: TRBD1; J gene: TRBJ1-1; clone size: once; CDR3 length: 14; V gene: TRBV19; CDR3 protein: CASNLDRGTTEAFF; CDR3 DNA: TGTGCCAGTAACTTAGACAGGGGGACCACTGAAGCTTTCTTT
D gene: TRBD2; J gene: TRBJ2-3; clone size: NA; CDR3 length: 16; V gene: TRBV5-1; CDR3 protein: CASSLVAGGYTDTQYF; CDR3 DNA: TGCGCCAGCAGCTTGGTGGCGGGGGGCTACACAGATACGCAGTATTTT
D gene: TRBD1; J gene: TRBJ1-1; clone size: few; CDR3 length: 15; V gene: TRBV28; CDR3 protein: CASSLGPGGNTEAFF; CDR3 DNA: TGTGCCAGCAGTTTGGGCCCAGGGGGGAACACTGAAGCTTTCTTT
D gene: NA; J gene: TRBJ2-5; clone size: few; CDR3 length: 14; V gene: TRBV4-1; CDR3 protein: CASSQGAGVETQYF; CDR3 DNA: TGCGCCAGCAGCCAAGGTGCAGGGGTGGAGACCCAGTACTTC
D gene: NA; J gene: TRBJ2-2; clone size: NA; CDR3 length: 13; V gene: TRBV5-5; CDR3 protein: CASSLANTGELFF; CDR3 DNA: TGTGCCAGCAGCTTGGCTAACACCGGGGAGCTGTTTTTT